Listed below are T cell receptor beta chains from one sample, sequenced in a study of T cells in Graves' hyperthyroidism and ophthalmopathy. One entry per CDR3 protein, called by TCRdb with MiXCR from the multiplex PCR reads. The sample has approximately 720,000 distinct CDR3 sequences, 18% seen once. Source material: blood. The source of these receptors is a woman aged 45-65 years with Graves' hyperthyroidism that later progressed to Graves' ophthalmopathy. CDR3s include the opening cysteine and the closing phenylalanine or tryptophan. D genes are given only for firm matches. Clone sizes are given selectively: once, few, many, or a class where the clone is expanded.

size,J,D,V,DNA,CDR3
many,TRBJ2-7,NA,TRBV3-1,TGTGCCAGCAGCCAAGATTTTAGTCACTACGAGCAGTACTTC,CASSQDFSHYEQYF
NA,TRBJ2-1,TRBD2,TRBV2,TGTGCCAGCAGTGACCCGGGACTAGCCGCCCATGAGCAGTTCTTC,CASSDPGLAAHEQFF
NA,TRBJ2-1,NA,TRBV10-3,TGTGCCATCAGTGCCCCGGGACGGGAAGAGCTCTACAATGAGCAGTTCTTC,CAISAPGREELYNEQFF
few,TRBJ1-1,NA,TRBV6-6,TGTGCCAGCAGTTACTCGTACAGGTCGAACACTGAAGCTTTCTTT,CASSYSYRSNTEAFF
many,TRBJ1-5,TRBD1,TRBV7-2,TGTGCCAGCAGCTCCGTAAGCGGGACAGGGGTACAGCCCCAGCATTTT,CASSSVSGTGVQPQHF
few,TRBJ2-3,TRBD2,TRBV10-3,TGTGCCATCAGTGACCCCCGGGGGGGGGGCCAAGATACGCAGTATTTT,CAISDPRGGGQDTQYF
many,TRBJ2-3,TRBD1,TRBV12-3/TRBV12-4,TGTGCCAGCAGTCCCCTTGGACAGGGATTGGATACGCAGTATTTT,CASSPLGQGLDTQYF
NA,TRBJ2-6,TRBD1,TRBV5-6,TGTGCCAGCAGCTCATACAGGGGGCGCTTATCCAACGTCCTGACTTTC,CASSSYRGRLSNVLTF
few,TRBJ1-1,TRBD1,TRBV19,TGTGCCAGTAGCCTCGGGACAGGGGGTGTTGAAGCTTTCTTT,CASSLGTGGVEAFF
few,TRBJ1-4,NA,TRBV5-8,TGTGCCAGCAGGGGCCGGAATAATGAAAAACTGTTTTTT,CASRGRNNEKLFF
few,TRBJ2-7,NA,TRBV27,TGTGCCAGCAGTTCACCCGCCGACAGCTACGAGCAGTACTTC,CASSSPADSYEQYF
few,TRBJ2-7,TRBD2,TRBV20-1,TGCAGTGCTGACATGACTAGCGGGGGGACCTACGAGCAGTACTTC,CSADMTSGGTYEQYF
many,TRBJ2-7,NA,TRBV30,TGTGCCTGGAGTACGGGGACACCCTACGAGCAGTACTTC,CAWSTGTPYEQYF
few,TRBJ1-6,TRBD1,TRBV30,TGTGCCTGGAGTAACAGGGGGCCTGATTCACCCCTCCACTTT,CAWSNRGPDSPLHF
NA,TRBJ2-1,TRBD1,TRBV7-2,TGTGCCAGCAGCTACGACAGGGCCCATAGCTCCTACAATGAGCGGTTCTTC,CASSYDRAHSSYNERFF
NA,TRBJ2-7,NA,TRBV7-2,TGTGCCAGAGGGACGGGGCAAGAGCAGTACTTC,CARGTGQEQYF